A single TCR beta chain is shown here with its context. As yet, its antigen is unknown. These data originate in a study of OX40 agonist ivuxolimab in advanced cancers. Study conclusions and caveats: Relative to CD4+, CD8+ T cells held more expanded clones on average. Specificity for antigen went undetermined in the expanded peripheral T cells.

The CDR3 sequence is 15 residues long. The V end was cut by 8 bases, the J end by 0 bases, with 14 bases between. This table comes from immunoSEQ multiplex PCR, and its TCRdb copy is limited to in-frame clones, with some not included. This sample carries about 67,000 clones, 70% to 90% of them seen once, and the ten largest clones take 2% to 2.5%. This clonotype was sampled from an adult with an advanced solid tumor such as melanoma, head and neck, liver or kidney cancer. The genes are TRBV23-1 and TRBJ2-1; D perhaps matches TRBD1 (5 bases). TRBV23-1 is labeled an ORF, and its function is uncertain. Sequences were derived from CD4+ or CD8+ T cells sorted from blood, sampled in a trial of the OX40 agonist ivuxolimab. CDR3 DNA sequence: TGCGCCAGCGGGGCGGAACCATGCTCCTACAATGAGCAGTTCTTC. Translating gives CASGAEPCSYNEQFF.